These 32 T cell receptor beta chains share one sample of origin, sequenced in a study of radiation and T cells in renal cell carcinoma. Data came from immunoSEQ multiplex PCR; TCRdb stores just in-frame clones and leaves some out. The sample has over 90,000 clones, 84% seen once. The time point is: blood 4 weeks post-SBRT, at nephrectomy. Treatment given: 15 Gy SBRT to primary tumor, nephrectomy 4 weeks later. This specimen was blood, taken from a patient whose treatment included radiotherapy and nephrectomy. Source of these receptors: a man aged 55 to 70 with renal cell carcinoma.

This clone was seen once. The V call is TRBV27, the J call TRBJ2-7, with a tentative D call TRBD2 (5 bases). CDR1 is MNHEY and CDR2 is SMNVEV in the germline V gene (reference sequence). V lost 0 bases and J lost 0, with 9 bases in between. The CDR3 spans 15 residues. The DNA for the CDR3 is TGTGCCAGCAGTTTATCCCGGGGATCCTCCTACGAGCAGTACTTC. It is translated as CASSLSRGSSYEQYF.

The CDR3 spells CASSLAGIEKLFF. The CDR3 region has the DNA TGTGCCAGCAGTTTGGCAGGGATTGAAAAACTGTTTTTT. The rearrangement uses TRBV28 and TRBJ1-4, with D possibly matching TRBD1 (5 bases). The germline CDR1 and CDR2 sequences are MDHEN and SYDVKM. Trimming left V 3 bases short and J 7 bases short, with 9 bases between. CDR3 length: 13 residues.

Here the CDR3 reads CASSLDLGTYNEQFF. CDR3 sequence (DNA): TGTGCCAGCAGCTTAGATCTCGGTACATACAATGAGCAGTTCTTC. This chain uses TRBV7-7 with TRBJ2-1; D not resolved. V lost 1 base and J 4 bases, leaving 11 bases between the germline ends. Germline assignment: CDR1 SSHAT and CDR2 FNYEAQ (reference sequence). The CDR3 covers 15 residues.

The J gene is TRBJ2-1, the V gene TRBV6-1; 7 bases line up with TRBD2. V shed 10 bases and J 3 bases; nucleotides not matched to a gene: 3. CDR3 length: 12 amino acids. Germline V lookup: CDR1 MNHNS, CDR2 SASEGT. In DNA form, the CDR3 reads TGTGCCACCTGGGACTACTACAATGAGCAGTTCTTC. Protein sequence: CATWDYYNEQFF.

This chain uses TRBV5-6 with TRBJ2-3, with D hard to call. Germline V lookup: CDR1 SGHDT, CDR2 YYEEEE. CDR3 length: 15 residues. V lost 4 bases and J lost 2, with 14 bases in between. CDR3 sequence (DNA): TGTGCCAGCAGCAGCGTAGGCGCGGCCACAGATACGCAGTATTTT. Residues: CASSSVGAATDTQYF.

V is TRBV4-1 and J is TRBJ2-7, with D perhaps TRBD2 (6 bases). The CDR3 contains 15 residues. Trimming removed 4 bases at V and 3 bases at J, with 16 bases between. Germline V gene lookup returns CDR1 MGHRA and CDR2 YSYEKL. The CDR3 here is CASSRAPGLNYEQYF. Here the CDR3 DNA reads TGCGCCAGCAGCCGCGCACCGGGACTTAACTACGAGCAGTACTTC.

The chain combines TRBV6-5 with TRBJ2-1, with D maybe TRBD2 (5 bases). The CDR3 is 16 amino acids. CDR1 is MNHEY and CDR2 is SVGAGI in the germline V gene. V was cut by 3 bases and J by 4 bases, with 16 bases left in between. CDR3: CASSYVVGVVYNEQFF. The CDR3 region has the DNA TGTGCCAGCAGTTATGTGGTCGGGGTTGTATACAATGAGCAGTTCTTC.

Here the CDR3 reads CASSYGQFSSTDTQYF. The CDR3 DNA follows: TGTGCCAGCAGTTACGGACAGTTTTCTAGCACAGATACGCAGTATTTT. This chain uses TRBV6-6 with TRBJ2-3; D is possibly TRBD1 (6 bases). V was shortened by 2 bases and J by 0 bases, with 12 bases between the two germline ends. CDR1 is MNHNY and CDR2 is SVGAGI in the germline V gene (reference sequence). The CDR3 spans 16 residues.

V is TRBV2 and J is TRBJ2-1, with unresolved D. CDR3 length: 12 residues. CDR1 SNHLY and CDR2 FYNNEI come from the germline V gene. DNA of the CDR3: TGTGCAGGAGAGAGTTCCTACAATGAGCAGTTCTTC. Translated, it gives CAGESSYNEQFF.

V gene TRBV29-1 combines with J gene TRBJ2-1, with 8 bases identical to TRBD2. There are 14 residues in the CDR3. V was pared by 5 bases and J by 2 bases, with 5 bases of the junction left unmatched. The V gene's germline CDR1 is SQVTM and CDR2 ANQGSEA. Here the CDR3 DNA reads TGCAGCGTTCCGGGACTAGAGACCTACAATGAGCAGTTCTTC. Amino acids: CSVPGLETYNEQFF.

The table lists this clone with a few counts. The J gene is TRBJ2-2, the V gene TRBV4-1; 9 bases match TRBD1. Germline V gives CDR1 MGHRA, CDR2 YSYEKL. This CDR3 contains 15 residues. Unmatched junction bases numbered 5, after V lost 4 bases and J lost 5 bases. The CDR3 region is CASSLVGQGTGELFF. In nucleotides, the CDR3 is TGCGCCAGCAGCCTAGTAGGACAGGGGACCGGGGAGCTGTTTTTT.

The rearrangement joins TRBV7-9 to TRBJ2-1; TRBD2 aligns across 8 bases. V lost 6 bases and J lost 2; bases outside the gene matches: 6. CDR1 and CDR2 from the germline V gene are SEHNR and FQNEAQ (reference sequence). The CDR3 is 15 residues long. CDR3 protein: CASRYLAGPYNEQFF. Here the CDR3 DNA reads TGTGCCAGCAGGTACTTAGCGGGACCCTACAATGAGCAGTTCTTC.

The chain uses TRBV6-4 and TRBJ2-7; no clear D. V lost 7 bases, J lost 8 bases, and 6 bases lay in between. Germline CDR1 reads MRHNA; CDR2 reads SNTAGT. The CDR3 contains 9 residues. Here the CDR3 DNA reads TGTGCCAGCATCCACCAGCAGTACTTC. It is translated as CASIHQQYF.

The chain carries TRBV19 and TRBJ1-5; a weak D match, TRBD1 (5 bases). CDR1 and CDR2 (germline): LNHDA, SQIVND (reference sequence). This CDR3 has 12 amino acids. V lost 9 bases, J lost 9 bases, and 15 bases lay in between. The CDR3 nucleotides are TGTGCCAGCGCCACAGGCCTAAGGCCCCAGCATTTT. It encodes CASATGLRPQHF.

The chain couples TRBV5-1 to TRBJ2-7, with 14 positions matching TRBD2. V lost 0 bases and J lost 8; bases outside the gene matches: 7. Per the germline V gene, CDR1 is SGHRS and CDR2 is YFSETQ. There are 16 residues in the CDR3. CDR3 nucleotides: TGCGCCAGCAGCTTGGCGGGGACTAGCGGGAGCCCGCAGCAGTACTTC. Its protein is CASSLAGTSGSPQQYF. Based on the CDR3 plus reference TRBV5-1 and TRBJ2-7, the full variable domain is KAGVTQTPRYLIKTRGQQVTLSCSPISGHRSVSWYQQTPGQGLQFLFEYFSETQRNKGNFPGRFSGRQFSNSRSEMNVSTLELGDSALYLCASSLAGTSGSPQQYFGPGTRLTVT.

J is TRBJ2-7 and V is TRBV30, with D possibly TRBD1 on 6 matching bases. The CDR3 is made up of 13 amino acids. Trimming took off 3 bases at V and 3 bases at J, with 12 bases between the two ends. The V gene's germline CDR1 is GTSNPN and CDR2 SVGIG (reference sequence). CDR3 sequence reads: CAWRQGRVYEQYF. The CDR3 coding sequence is TGTGCCTGGAGGCAGGGGCGGGTCTACGAGCAGTACTTC.

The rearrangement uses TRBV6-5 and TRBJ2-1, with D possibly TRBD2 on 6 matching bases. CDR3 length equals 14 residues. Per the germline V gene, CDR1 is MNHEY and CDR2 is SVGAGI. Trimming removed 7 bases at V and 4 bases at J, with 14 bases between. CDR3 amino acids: CASKWGDTYNEQFF. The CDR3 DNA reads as TGTGCCAGCAAATGGGGGGATACGTACAATGAGCAGTTCTTC.

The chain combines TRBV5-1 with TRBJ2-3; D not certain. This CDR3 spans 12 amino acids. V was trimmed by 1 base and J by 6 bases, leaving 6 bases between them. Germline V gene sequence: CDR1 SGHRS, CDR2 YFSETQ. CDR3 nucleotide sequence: TGCGCCAGCAGCTTGAACCTGGATACGCAGTATTTT. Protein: CASSLNLDTQYF.

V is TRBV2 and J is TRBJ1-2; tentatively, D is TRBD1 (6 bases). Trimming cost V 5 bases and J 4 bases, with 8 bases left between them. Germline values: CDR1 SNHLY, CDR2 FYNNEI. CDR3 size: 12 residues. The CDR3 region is CASSLGGYGYTF. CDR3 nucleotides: TGTGCCAGCAGTCTAGGGGGCTATGGCTACACCTTC.

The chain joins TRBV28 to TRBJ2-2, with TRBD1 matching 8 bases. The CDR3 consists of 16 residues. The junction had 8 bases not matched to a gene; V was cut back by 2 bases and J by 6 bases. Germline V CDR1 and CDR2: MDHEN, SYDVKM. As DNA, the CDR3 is TGTGCCAGCAGTTTAGGGACAGGAGCTGTAGCCGGGGAGCTGTTTTTT. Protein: CASSLGTGAVAGELFF.

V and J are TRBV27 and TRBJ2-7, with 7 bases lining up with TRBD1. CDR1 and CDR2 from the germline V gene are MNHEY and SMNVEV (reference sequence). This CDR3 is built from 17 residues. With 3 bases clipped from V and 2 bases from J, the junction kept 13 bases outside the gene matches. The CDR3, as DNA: TGTGCCAGCAGTTTGGGTCTCCGGGACAGTAGAACCTACGAGCAGTACTTC. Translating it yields CASSLGLRDSRTYEQYF.

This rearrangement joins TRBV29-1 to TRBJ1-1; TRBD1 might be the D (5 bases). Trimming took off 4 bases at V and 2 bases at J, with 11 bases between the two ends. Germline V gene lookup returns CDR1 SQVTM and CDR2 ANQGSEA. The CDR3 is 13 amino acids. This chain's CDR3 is CSVARDLNTEAFF. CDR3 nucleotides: TGCAGCGTTGCCAGGGACCTCAACACTGAAGCTTTCTTT.

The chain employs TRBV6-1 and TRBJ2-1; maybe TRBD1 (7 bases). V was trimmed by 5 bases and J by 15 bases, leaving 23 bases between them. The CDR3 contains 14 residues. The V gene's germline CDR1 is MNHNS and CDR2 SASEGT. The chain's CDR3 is CASSQRTGLAEGFF. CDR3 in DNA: TGTGCCAGCAGTCAGAGGACAGGTCTTGCGGAGGGGTTCTTC.

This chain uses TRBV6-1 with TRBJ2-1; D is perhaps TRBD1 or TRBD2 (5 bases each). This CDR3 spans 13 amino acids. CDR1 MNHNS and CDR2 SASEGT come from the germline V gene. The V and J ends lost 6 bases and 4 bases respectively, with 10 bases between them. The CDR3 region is CASRDGAYNEQFF. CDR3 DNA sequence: TGTGCCAGCAGAGACGGGGCTTACAATGAGCAGTTCTTC.

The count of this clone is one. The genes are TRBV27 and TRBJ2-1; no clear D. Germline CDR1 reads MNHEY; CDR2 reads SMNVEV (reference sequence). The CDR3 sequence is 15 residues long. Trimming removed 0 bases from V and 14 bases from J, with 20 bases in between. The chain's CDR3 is CASSLSYSSEGKKFF. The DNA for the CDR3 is TGTGCCAGCAGTTTATCCTACTCTAGTGAAGGGAAGAAGTTCTTC.

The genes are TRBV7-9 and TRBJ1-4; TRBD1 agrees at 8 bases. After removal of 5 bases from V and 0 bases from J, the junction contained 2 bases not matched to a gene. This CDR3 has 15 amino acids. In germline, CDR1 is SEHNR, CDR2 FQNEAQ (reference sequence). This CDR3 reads CASSADRATNEKLFF. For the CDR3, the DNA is TGTGCCAGCAGCGCGGACAGGGCAACTAATGAAAAACTGTTTTTT.

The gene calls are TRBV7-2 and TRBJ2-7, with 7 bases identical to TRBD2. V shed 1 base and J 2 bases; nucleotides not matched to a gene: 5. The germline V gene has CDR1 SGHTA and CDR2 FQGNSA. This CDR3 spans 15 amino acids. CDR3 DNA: TGTGCCAGCAGCTTAGTGGCGGGAGAGGCCTACGAGCAGTACTTC. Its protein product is CASSLVAGEAYEQYF.

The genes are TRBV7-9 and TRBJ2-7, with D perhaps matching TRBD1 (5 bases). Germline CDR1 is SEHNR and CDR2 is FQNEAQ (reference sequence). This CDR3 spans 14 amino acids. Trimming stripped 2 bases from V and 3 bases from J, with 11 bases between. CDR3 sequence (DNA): TGTGCCAGCAGCTTAAGTAACAGGAACTACGAGCAGTACTTC. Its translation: CASSLSNRNYEQYF.

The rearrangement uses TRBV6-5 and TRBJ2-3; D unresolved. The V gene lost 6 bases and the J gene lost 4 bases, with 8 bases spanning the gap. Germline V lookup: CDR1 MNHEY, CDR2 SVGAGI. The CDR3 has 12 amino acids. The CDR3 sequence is CASSRNSDTQYF. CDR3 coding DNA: TGTGCCAGCAGCAGGAACTCAGATACGCAGTATTTT.

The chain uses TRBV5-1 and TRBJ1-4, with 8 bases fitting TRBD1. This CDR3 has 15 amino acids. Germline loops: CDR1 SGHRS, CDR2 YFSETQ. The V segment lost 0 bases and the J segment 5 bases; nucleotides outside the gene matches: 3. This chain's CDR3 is CASSLGQGPNEKLFF. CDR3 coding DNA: TGCGCCAGCAGCTTGGGACAGGGGCCGAATGAAAAACTGTTTTTT.

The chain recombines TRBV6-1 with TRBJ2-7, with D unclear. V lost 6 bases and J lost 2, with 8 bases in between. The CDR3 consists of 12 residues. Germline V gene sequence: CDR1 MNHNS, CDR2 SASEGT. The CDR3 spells CASRTLTYEQYF. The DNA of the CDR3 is TGTGCCAGCAGGACTCTTACCTACGAGCAGTACTTC.

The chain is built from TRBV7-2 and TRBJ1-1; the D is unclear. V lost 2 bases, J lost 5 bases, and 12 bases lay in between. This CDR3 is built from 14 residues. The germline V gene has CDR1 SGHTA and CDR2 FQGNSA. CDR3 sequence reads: CASSLNWKLTEAFF. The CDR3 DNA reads TGTGCCAGCAGCTTAAACTGGAAGTTAACTGAAGCTTTCTTT. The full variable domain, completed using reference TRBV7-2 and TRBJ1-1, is GAGVSQSPSNKVTEKGKDVELRCDPISGHTALYWYRQSLGQGLEFLIYFQGNSAPDKSGLPSDRFSAERTGGSVSTLTIQRTQQEDSAVYLCASSLNWKLTEAFFGQGTRLTVV.